Listed below are T cell receptor beta chains from one sample, sequenced in a study of Ad26.COV2.S vaccination and SARS-CoV-2 variants. Produced via immunoSEQ multiplex PCR; TCRdb's table is partial and in-frame only. The repertoire holds about 350,000 clones, with 75% to 90% as singletons. The sample consisted of peripheral blood, taken in a trial of Ad26.COV2.S vaccine versus placebo. Source of these receptors: a person aged 18-60 years who received the Ad26.COV2.S COVID-19 vaccine or a placebo. Each CDR3 is given with its conserved first and last residue. Fields, in order: CDR3 protein, CDR3 length, V gene, J gene.

CDR3aa: CASSRDPAPPDEQYF; len: 15; v_gene: TRBV9; j_gene: TRBJ2-7
CDR3aa: CASSLAVGGTRSYNEQFF; len: 18; v_gene: TRBV7-2; j_gene: TRBJ2-1
CDR3aa: CASSFGGRADTQYF; len: 14; v_gene: TRBV5-4; j_gene: TRBJ2-3
CDR3aa: CASSRRTGSMSYEQYF; len: 16; v_gene: TRBV6-2/TRBV6-3; j_gene: TRBJ2-7
CDR3aa: CASSLPYRETQYF; len: 13; v_gene: TRBV28; j_gene: TRBJ2-5
CDR3aa: CASSIDSSFNSPLHF; len: 15; v_gene: TRBV19; j_gene: TRBJ1-6
CDR3aa: CASSVGPGGGSRTIGELFF; len: 19; v_gene: TRBV9; j_gene: TRBJ2-2
CDR3aa: CASSGTSGRTYEQYF; len: 15; v_gene: TRBV28; j_gene: TRBJ2-7
CDR3aa: CASSVGRGGYNEQFF; len: 15; v_gene: TRBV9; j_gene: TRBJ2-1
CDR3aa: CASSKDRGETQYF; len: 13; v_gene: TRBV19; j_gene: TRBJ2-5
CDR3aa: CASRRGTGGIGQPQHF; len: 16; v_gene: TRBV2; j_gene: TRBJ1-5
CDR3aa: CAIRGSVLRTDTQYF; len: 15; v_gene: TRBV10-3; j_gene: TRBJ2-3
CDR3aa: CASSGDEIKNIQYF; len: 14; v_gene: TRBV28; j_gene: TRBJ2-4
CDR3aa: CASMGTYNSPLHF; len: 13; v_gene: TRBV19; j_gene: TRBJ1-6
CDR3aa: CASSYVTGSGDEKLFF; len: 16; v_gene: TRBV6-2/TRBV6-3; j_gene: TRBJ1-4
CDR3aa: CASSGVGDNYGYTF; len: 14; v_gene: TRBV7-8; j_gene: TRBJ1-2
CDR3aa: CASSNVGPKGF; len: 11; v_gene: TRBV6-2/TRBV6-3; j_gene: TRBJ1-2
CDR3aa: CASSLGGFNSPLHF; len: 14; v_gene: TRBV7-9; j_gene: TRBJ1-6
CDR3aa: CASSLTRSNQPQHF; len: 14; v_gene: TRBV4-1; j_gene: TRBJ1-5
CDR3aa: CASNRATIAYEQYF; len: 14; v_gene: TRBV2; j_gene: TRBJ2-7
CDR3aa: CASSFANYRGDTEAFF; len: 16; v_gene: TRBV7-9; j_gene: TRBJ1-1
CDR3aa: CASSPAGGTAYEQYF; len: 15; v_gene: TRBV7-2; j_gene: TRBJ2-7
CDR3aa: CASSLESNQPQHF; len: 13; v_gene: TRBV7-2; j_gene: TRBJ1-5
CDR3aa: CASSSGSSTDTQYF; len: 14; v_gene: TRBV6-4; j_gene: TRBJ2-3
CDR3aa: CASSLVGGSGTDTQYF; len: 16; v_gene: TRBV5-4; j_gene: TRBJ2-3
CDR3aa: CASRTETSGKDIQYF; len: 15; v_gene: TRBV28; j_gene: TRBJ2-4
CDR3aa: CAGRTESNYGYTF; len: 13; v_gene: TRBV2; j_gene: TRBJ1-2